This T cell receptor (beta chain) was recovered during a study of T cell responses to AZD1222 COVID-19 vaccine. Findings and caveats of the study: It should be noted that donors were predominantly white British and more often female, and clonal diversity was possibly underestimated. Reports indicate that nearly half of spike-specific TCRs are directed at unmutated variant regions.

Regarding this clone: Its target is unknown.

The repertoire was sequenced with immunoSEQ multiplex PCR; TCRdb's copy has only in-frame clones and lacks some. The sample carries around 74,000 clones, just over 90% recorded once. Trimming shortened V by 1 base and J by 7 bases, and 8 bases separated the two germline ends. Per the germline V gene, CDR1 is SGHDN and CDR2 is FVKESK. There are 13 residues in the CDR3. The specimen was peripheral blood, collected on day 0 of MenACWY control vaccination. The chain recombines TRBV14 with TRBJ2-1; tentatively, D is TRBD2 (5 bases). The receptor's source is an adult in good health. CDR3 region: CASSQVRGNEQFF. The CDR3 DNA is TGTGCCAGCAGCCAAGTCCGGGGTAATGAGCAGTTCTTC.